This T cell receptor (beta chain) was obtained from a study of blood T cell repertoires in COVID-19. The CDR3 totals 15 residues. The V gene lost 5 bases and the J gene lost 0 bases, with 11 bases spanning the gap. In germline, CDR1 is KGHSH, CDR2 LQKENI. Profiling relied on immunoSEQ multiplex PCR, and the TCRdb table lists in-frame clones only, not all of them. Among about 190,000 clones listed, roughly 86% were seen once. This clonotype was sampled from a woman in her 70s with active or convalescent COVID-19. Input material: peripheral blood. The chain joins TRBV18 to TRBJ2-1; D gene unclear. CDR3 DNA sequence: TGTGCCAGCTCAGGTGGGCCGAGCTCCTACAATGAGCAGTTCTTC. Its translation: CASSGGPSSYNEQFF.